This TCR beta chain was found in a study of early T cells in non-severe SARS-CoV-2 infection. The library protocol tagged individual cDNA molecules with unique molecular identifiers. TCRdb used MiXCR to reprocess the 5' RACE reads, holding one entry per CDR3 protein. The table lists about 61,000 distinct CDR3 sequences, under 14% of them singletons. CDR1 and CDR2 (germline): ENHRY, SYGVKD. The CDR3 covers 14 residues. Trimming took off 3 bases at V and 2 bases at J, with 9 bases between the two ends. This clonotype came up a few times. The chain recombines TRBV10-3 with TRBJ2-3; D possibly corresponds to TRBD1 (5 bases). Specimen: whole blood. This receptor was identified in an adult who was a healthcare worker with PCR-confirmed SARS-CoV-2 infection or an uninfected control (not recorded which). CDR3 amino acids: CAISDPGITDTQYF. CDR3 coding DNA: TGTGCCATCAGTGATCCAGGGATCACAGATACGCAGTATTTT.